This record covers a single T cell receptor (beta chain). Its antigen is currently unknown. These data come from a study of cytomegalovirus exposure and HLA in healthy donors. The overall study: Both the 95 to 150 validation repertoires and the roughly 700 first-cohort repertoires used the same platform, as reported by a later analysis. General observations from the study: The study found most TCR sequences rare, yet found some public TCRs in many donors.

Method: immunoSEQ multiplex PCR; TCRdb's copy keeps in-frame clones and lacks some. The table has 150,000 to 200,000 clones, about four fifths seen once; the top ten hold more than 6.5%. The origin of this receptor is a man aged 18 to 35 in good health and CMV-seropositive. Sequenced material: PBMCs.

In DNA form, the CDR3 reads TGCGCCAGCAGCCCGGGACTAGCTGGGGCCTACGAGCAGTACTTC. This encodes CASSPGLAGAYEQYF. The chain is built from TRBV4-3 and TRBJ2-7, with 9 positions matching TRBD2. The CDR3 runs 15 residues. Trimming took 4 bases from V and 2 from J; bases not matched to a gene: 6. The germline V gene has CDR1 LGHNA and CDR2 YSLEER.